This section outlines one T cell receptor (beta chain) sequence together with its context. The sample originates from a study of control samples from healthy donors and cancer patients. Using immunoSEQ multiplex PCR, the repertoire was profiled, and TCRdb retains in-frame clones only, with some absent. The sample has 100,000 to 150,000 clones, approximately 91% seen once. The sample consisted of blood. This TCR derives from a man between 45 and 60 years old in good health.

CDR3 in DNA: TGTGCTAGTACAGGGCGGATAAATGAAAAACTGTTTTTT. Translated: CASTGRINEKLFF. This chain joins TRBV12-5 and TRBJ1-4; a possible D gene is TRBD1 (6 bases). Germline V CDR1 and CDR2: LGHNT, FRNRAP. The CDR3 is made up of 13 amino acids. V lost 8 bases, J lost 5 bases, and 12 bases lay in between.